This T cell receptor (beta chain) was recorded in a study of identical twins. Study results and caveats: Weaker excess sharing between twins was seen in beta out-of-frame sequences.

A few counts support this clonotype. Its antigen is not identified. The germline V and J ends were trimmed by 6 bases and 2 bases, with 15 bases remaining between them. Germline V CDR1 and CDR2: SNHLY, FYNNEI. The CDR3 extends over 15 amino acids. cDNA carried unique molecular identifiers, and a universal primer site was added by template switching. TCRdb reprocessed the 5' RACE reads via MiXCR and lists one record per CDR3 protein. The sample yields some 500,000 distinct CDR3 sequences, roughly 9.9% seen once. This sample was shared with a second study, whose subject was yellow fever vaccine responses in identical twins.

The V call is TRBV2, the J call TRBJ2-3; no reliable D call. The receptor was isolated from a woman in her late teens or twenties in good health. The sequenced sample was PBMCs. The CDR3 here is CASSVPSGLTDTQYF. Written as DNA, the CDR3 is TGTGCCAGCAGCGTCCCCTCGGGCCTCACAGATACGCAGTATTTT.